These T cell receptor beta chains were read from a single sample in a study of T cell responses to AZD1222 COVID-19 vaccine. Some clones are missing from TCRdb's copy, which holds only in-frame ones; the method was immunoSEQ multiplex PCR. The data contain around 84,000 clones, approximately 85% of them seen just once; the ten biggest clones take up 8.5% to 12%. The specimen comprised peripheral blood, sampled 28 days after the second AZD1222 dose. These TCRs come from an adult who received the AZD1222 COVID-19 vaccine. Each CDR3 is given with its conserved first and last residue. A D gene is named only where the DNA matches it firmly. A clone size is listed for some rows: how often the clone was seen (once, few, many), or a class if it is expanded.

V gene: TRBV7-9; D gene: .; clone size: .; J gene: TRBJ2-3; CDR3 DNA: TGTGCCAGCAGCCGGAGGGGCACAGGGGCAGATACGCAGTATTTT; CDR3 protein: CASSRRGTGADTQYF
V gene: TRBV12-3/TRBV12-4; D gene: .; clone size: .; J gene: TRBJ2-1; CDR3 DNA: TGTGCCAGCAGTTTGGGGGGTGAGCAGTTCTTC; CDR3 protein: CASSLGGEQFF
V gene: TRBV21-1; D gene: .; clone size: .; J gene: TRBJ1-2; CDR3 DNA: TGTGCCAGCAGCATATTTGGGGCCCCTTCTAACTATGGCTACACCTTC; CDR3 protein: CASSIFGAPSNYGYTF
V gene: TRBV20-1; D gene: .; clone size: .; J gene: TRBJ2-7; CDR3 DNA: TGCAGTGCGGGCCGGACAGTAGAGCAGTACTTC; CDR3 protein: CSAGRTVEQYF
V gene: TRBV11-3; D gene: .; clone size: .; J gene: TRBJ2-6; CDR3 DNA: TGTGCCAGCAGCTCAGGGATCGCTGGGACTGGGGCCAACGTCCTGACTTTC; CDR3 protein: CASSSGIAGTGANVLTF
V gene: TRBV6-1; D gene: .; clone size: .; J gene: TRBJ1-1; CDR3 DNA: TGTGCCAGCAGTGATACTAGGGGTCGGGCAGGTGGAGAAGCTTTCTTT; CDR3 protein: CASSDTRGRAGGEAFF
V gene: TRBV19; D gene: .; clone size: many; J gene: TRBJ2-2; CDR3 DNA: TGTGCCAGTACCGTAAAGAGTGGCACCGGGGAGCTGTTTTTT; CDR3 protein: CASTVKSGTGELFF
V gene: TRBV5-1; D gene: .; clone size: .; J gene: TRBJ2-7; CDR3 DNA: TGCGCCAGCAGCTTGAGCCGGACGGACTCCTACGAGCAGTACTTC; CDR3 protein: CASSLSRTDSYEQYF
V gene: TRBV28; D gene: TRBD1; clone size: .; J gene: TRBJ1-5; CDR3 DNA: TGTGCCAGCAGTTTGGGGGCAGGGGGCTGGACTAGCAATCAGCCCCAGCATTTT; CDR3 protein: CASSLGAGGWTSNQPQHF
V gene: TRBV11-2; D gene: .; clone size: once; J gene: TRBJ2-7; CDR3 DNA: TGTGCCAGCAGCTTAGATTGGAGCCCGACACACCCCTACGAGCAGTACTTC; CDR3 protein: CASSLDWSPTHPYEQYF
V gene: TRBV5-5; D gene: .; clone size: .; J gene: TRBJ1-6; CDR3 DNA: TGTGCCAGCAGCTTGGCGACGGGTAATTCACCCCTCCACTTT; CDR3 protein: CASSLATGNSPLHF
V gene: TRBV4-1; D gene: .; clone size: few; J gene: TRBJ1-4; CDR3 DNA: TGCGCCAGCAGCCTGCGGCAAGGCCGGGAAAAACTGTTTTTT; CDR3 protein: CASSLRQGREKLFF
V gene: TRBV3-1/TRBV3-2; D gene: .; clone size: few; J gene: TRBJ2-4; CDR3 DNA: TGTGCCAGCAGCCCTCCTGGGTGGGGGGGCGAAAACATTCAGTACTTC; CDR3 protein: CASSPPGWGGENIQYF
V gene: TRBV6-1; D gene: .; clone size: .; J gene: TRBJ1-2; CDR3 DNA: TGTGCCAGCAGTGACAACCGGGACACCTCTAACTATGGCTACACCTTC; CDR3 protein: CASSDNRDTSNYGYTF
V gene: TRBV6-5; D gene: TRBD1; clone size: few; J gene: TRBJ1-5; CDR3 DNA: TGTGCCAGCAGTACAACAGGGGGGGTTGGGCAGCCCCAGCATTTT; CDR3 protein: CASSTTGGVGQPQHF
V gene: TRBV2; D gene: TRBD1; clone size: .; J gene: TRBJ2-3; CDR3 DNA: TGTGCCAGTGTCAGGCTGGGGACAGAGGGCACAGATACGCAGTATTTT; CDR3 protein: CASVRLGTEGTDTQYF
V gene: TRBV5-1; D gene: TRBD1; clone size: .; J gene: TRBJ1-1; CDR3 DNA: TGCGCCAGCAGCTCGCGGACAGGCTCGGAAGCTTTCTTT; CDR3 protein: CASSSRTGSEAFF
V gene: TRBV11-1; D gene: TRBD1; clone size: .; J gene: TRBJ2-7; CDR3 DNA: TGTGCCAGCAGCTCCCGGTTACAGGGGGGCGAGCAGTACTTC; CDR3 protein: CASSSRLQGGEQYF
V gene: TRBV24-1; D gene: .; clone size: .; J gene: TRBJ2-3; CDR3 DNA: TGTGCCACCAGTGATTTGTCCATCACAGATACGCAGTATTTT; CDR3 protein: CATSDLSITDTQYF
V gene: TRBV5-1; D gene: .; clone size: .; J gene: TRBJ1-1; CDR3 DNA: TGCGCCAGCAGCTCCCAGGGCCAGGGGACTGAGGAAGCTTTCTTT; CDR3 protein: CASSSQGQGTEEAFF
V gene: TRBV5-4; D gene: TRBD1; clone size: .; J gene: TRBJ1-6; CDR3 DNA: TGTGCCATTGGGACAGGCTCTAATTCACCCCTCCACTTT; CDR3 protein: CAIGTGSNSPLHF
V gene: TRBV21-1; D gene: .; clone size: .; J gene: TRBJ1-2; CDR3 DNA: TGTGCCAGCAGCAAAATTGGCCGCAGACCTACTAACTATGGCTACACCTTC; CDR3 protein: CASSKIGRRPTNYGYTF
V gene: TRBV4-2; D gene: .; clone size: once; J gene: TRBJ2-7; CDR3 DNA: TGTGCCAGCAGCCAGGAACTTAGGGACCGAACCTACGAGCAGTACTTC; CDR3 protein: CASSQELRDRTYEQYF
V gene: TRBV18; D gene: .; clone size: .; J gene: TRBJ2-1; CDR3 DNA: TGTGCCAGCTCACCACCGGGGTACCTAATGAAGCAGTTCTTC; CDR3 protein: CASSPPGYLMKQFF
V gene: TRBV19; D gene: .; clone size: .; J gene: TRBJ2-4; CDR3 DNA: TGTGCCAGTAGCCCTTCCCGAGGGGGGGAAAACATTCAGTACTTC; CDR3 protein: CASSPSRGGENIQYF
V gene: TRBV5-1; D gene: TRBD2; clone size: .; J gene: TRBJ2-3; CDR3 DNA: TGCGCCAGCAGCTTGTCAGCGGGGGGCGCAGATACGCAGTATTTT; CDR3 protein: CASSLSAGGADTQYF
V gene: TRBV9; D gene: .; clone size: .; J gene: TRBJ1-1; CDR3 DNA: TGTGCCAGCAGCGTAAAGACAGTAAACACTGAAGCTTTCTTT; CDR3 protein: CASSVKTVNTEAFF